A single sample is the source of the 14 T cell receptor beta chains below, sequenced in a study of a mutant IDH1 vaccine in newly diagnosed glioma. Time point here: week 35, safety follow-up. Each vaccine dose was 300 ug of mutant IDH1 20-mer peptide, with topical imiquimod. Clones were sequenced by immunoSEQ multiplex PCR, and TCRdb holds only the in-frame ones, with some missing. Found here are tens of thousands of clones, about three quarters of them singletons; the top ten hold 9% to 15%. Their antigens are not known. The specimen comprised PBMCs, sampled from a glioma patient whose treatment included an IDH1 peptide vaccine. The receptors derive from a man aged 40-49 years with glioma.

This chain connects TRBV4-3 to TRBJ2-3; 8 nucleotides agree with TRBD1. The germline CDR1 and CDR2 sequences are LGHNA and YSLEER. After removal of 3 bases from V and 6 bases from J, the junction contained 14 bases not matched to a gene. This CDR3 has 17 amino acids. The CDR3 sequence: CASSHTRGRGRGDTQYF. CDR3 bases: TGCGCCAGCAGCCATACCCGGGGCAGGGGGCGCGGGGATACGCAGTATTTT.

The chain carries TRBV7-7 and TRBJ2-1, with D tentatively TRBD1 (6 bases). The germline gives CDR1 SSHAT, CDR2 FNYEAQ (reference sequence). The CDR3 is made up of 13 amino acids. V was pared by 1 base and J by 7 bases, with 8 bases between. CDR3 DNA: TGTGCCAGCAGCTTAGGGGGGCAGAATGAGCAGTTCTTC. It yields the protein CASSLGGQNEQFF.

The chain uses TRBV6-6 and TRBJ2-6; D call uncertain. The CDR3 has 14 residues. CDR1 is MNHNY, CDR2 SVGAGI, per germline (reference sequence). V lost 3 bases to trimming and J lost 4 bases, with 7 bases between them. The CDR3 loop is CASSYRAGANVLTF. CDR3 DNA sequence: TGTGCCAGCAGTTATCGGGCCGGGGCCAACGTCCTGACTTTC.

This chain links TRBV5-1 with TRBJ2-4; 7 bases fit TRBD1. With V trimmed by 4 bases and J by 0 bases, 7 bases remained unmatched. In germline, CDR1 is SGHRS, CDR2 YFSETQ. CDR3 size: 16 residues. CDR3 DNA: TGCGCCAGCAGCCTATGGACAGGATCAGCCAAAAACATTCAGTACTTC. This translates into CASSLWTGSAKNIQYF.

The chain recombines TRBV11-2 with TRBJ1-1; no definite D call. This CDR3 has 14 amino acids. The V and J ends lost 1 base and 3 bases respectively, with 9 bases between them. Germline V gene sequence: CDR1 SGHAT, CDR2 FQNNGV. For the CDR3, the DNA is TGTGCCAGCAGCTTAGCTCGGGTGTACACTGAAGCTTTCTTT. Translating gives CASSLARVYTEAFF.

The genes are TRBV18 and TRBJ2-7; D is unresolved. The V end was cut by 0 bases, the J end by 3 bases, with 12 bases between. Looked up from germline, CDR1 is KGHSH and CDR2 is LQKENI. The CDR3 covers 15 residues. This CDR3 is CASSPPNGNRYEQYF. CDR3 in DNA: TGTGCCAGCTCACCACCGAATGGAAACCGCTACGAGCAGTACTTC.

The chain combines TRBV6-7 with TRBJ2-7; tentative D call: TRBD2 (7 bases). TRBV6-7 is placed among ORFs of uncertain function. With 0 bases removed from V and 2 bases from J, the gap between germline ends came to 20 bases. This CDR3 region has 18 residues. DNA of the CDR3: TGTGCCAGCAGTTACTCGTTGAGCGGGACACTCTTTGCCTACGAGCAGTACGTC. Protein product: CASSYSLSGTLFAYEQYV.

The chain links TRBV6-1 to TRBJ1-1; D remains ambiguous. The CDR3 loop spans 14 amino acids. Germline V gene sequence: CDR1 MNHNS, CDR2 SASEGT. Trimming took 8 bases from V and 6 from J, leaving 19 bases between them. The DNA of the CDR3 is TGTGCCAGCTCCTTCGACGGGAATGTGGCTGAAGCTTTCTTT. Its protein is CASSFDGNVAEAFF.

The CDR3 nucleotides read TGTGCCAGCAGCTTTCTCGAGCGGGATTGGCAGTACCAAGAGACCCAGTACTTC. Translated, it gives CASSFLERDWQYQETQYF. V and J are TRBV11-2 and TRBJ2-5, with 7 bases lining up with TRBD2. V trimming: 3 bases; J trimming: 0 bases; junction bases outside the gene matches: 13. Germline loops: CDR1 SGHAT, CDR2 FQNNGV. The CDR3 consists of 18 residues.

The V call is TRBV9, the J call TRBJ2-5; a weak D match, TRBD2 (6 bases). The CDR3 totals 14 residues. With 9 bases removed from V and 2 bases from J, the gap between germline ends came to 17 bases. Per germline, CDR1 SGDLS and CDR2 YYNGEE. CDR3 in DNA: TGTGCCATTCAGGGACTGAACAATCAAGAGACCCAGTACTTC. Residues: CAIQGLNNQETQYF.

V and J are TRBV19 and TRBJ2-3, with 9 positions matching TRBD2. Trimming cost V 6 bases and J 2 bases; bases outside gene matches: 12. Germline values: CDR1 LNHDA, CDR2 SQIVND (reference sequence). The CDR3 contains 17 residues. Written as DNA, the CDR3 is TGTGCCAGTAGCCCCTCCACTAGCGGGCTATTCACAGATACGCAGTATTTT. This codes for CASSPSTSGLFTDTQYF.

This chain uses TRBV29-1 with TRBJ2-2, with 8 bases aligning to TRBD2. V gave up 5 bases and J gave up 4 bases; unmatched junction bases: 9. The length of the CDR3 is 15 residues. Per germline, CDR1 SQVTM and CDR2 ANQGSEA. For the CDR3, the DNA is TGCAGCGTTTCCCCGGCGGGAGGAAGCACCGGGGAGCTGTTTTTT. Translated: CSVSPAGGSTGELFF.

This clone came up a few times. The chain joins TRBV30 to TRBJ1-1, with a tentative D call TRBD1 (5 bases). V lost 0 bases to trimming and J lost 7 bases, with 12 bases between them. Germline V lookup: CDR1 GTSNPN, CDR2 SVGIG (reference sequence). The CDR3 is 13 amino acids. The CDR3 coding sequence is TGTGCCTGGAGTGTACAGGACATTGATGAAGCTTTCTTT. As protein: CAWSVQDIDEAFF.

The chain has TRBV5-1 and TRBJ1-5; possibly TRBD1 for D (5 bases). CDR1 is SGHRS and CDR2 is YFSETQ in the germline V gene. The V gene lost 0 bases and the J gene lost 0 bases, with 10 bases spanning the gap. The CDR3 length is 16 residues. This chain's CDR3 is CASSLGLRGSNQPQHF. The CDR3 DNA reads TGCGCCAGCAGCTTGGGACTGAGGGGTAGCAATCAGCCCCAGCATTTT.